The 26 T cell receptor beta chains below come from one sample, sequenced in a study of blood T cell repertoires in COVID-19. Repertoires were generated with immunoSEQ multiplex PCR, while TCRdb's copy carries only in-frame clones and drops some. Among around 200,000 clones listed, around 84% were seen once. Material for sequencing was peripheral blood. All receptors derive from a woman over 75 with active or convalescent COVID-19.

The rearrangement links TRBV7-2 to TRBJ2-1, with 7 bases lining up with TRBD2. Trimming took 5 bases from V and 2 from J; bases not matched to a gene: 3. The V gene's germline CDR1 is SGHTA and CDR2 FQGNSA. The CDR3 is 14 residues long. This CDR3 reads CASSPSGTYNEQFF. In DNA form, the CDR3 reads TGTGCCAGCAGCCCTAGCGGAACCTACAATGAGCAGTTCTTC.

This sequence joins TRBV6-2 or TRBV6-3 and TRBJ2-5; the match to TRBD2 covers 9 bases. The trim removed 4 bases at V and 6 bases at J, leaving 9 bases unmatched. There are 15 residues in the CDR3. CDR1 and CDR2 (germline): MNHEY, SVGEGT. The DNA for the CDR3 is TGTGCCAGCAGTTCTTTGCGGGGGGGCTTCCAGACCCAGTACTTC. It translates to CASSSLRGGFQTQYF.

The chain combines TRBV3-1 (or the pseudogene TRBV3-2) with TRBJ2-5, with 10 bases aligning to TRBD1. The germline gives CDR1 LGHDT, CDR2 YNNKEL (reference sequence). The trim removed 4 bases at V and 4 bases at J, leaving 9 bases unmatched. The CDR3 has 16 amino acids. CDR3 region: CASSRRRQGAGETQYF. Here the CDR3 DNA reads TGTGCCAGCAGCCGCCGGCGACAGGGGGCGGGAGAGACCCAGTACTTC.

The CDR3 protein is CASSQAGTGGGEQFF. The CDR3 DNA reads TGTGCCAGCAGCCAAGCCGGCACGGGTGGCGGCGAGCAGTTCTTC. The J gene is TRBJ2-1, the V gene TRBV3-1 (or the pseudogene TRBV3-2); no definite D call. Germline values: CDR1 LGHDT, CDR2 YNNKEL (reference sequence). Trimming left V 1 base short and J 10 bases short, with 17 bases between. This CDR3 spans 15 amino acids.

Here the CDR3 reads CASSQAPDSTYEQYF. The CDR3 coding sequence is TGCGCCAGCAGCCAAGCCCCAGACAGTACCTACGAGCAGTACTTC. The chain links TRBV4-1 to TRBJ2-7; maybe TRBD1 (5 bases). The CDR3 is made up of 15 amino acids. Germline CDR1 MGHRA, CDR2 YSYEKL. Trimming removed 1 base from V and 2 bases from J, with 12 bases in between.

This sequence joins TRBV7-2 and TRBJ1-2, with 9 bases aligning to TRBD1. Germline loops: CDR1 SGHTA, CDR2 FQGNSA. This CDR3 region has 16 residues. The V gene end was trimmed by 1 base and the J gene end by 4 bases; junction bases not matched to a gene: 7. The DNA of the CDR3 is TGTGCCAGCAGCTTAGGACGGGGACAGGGAGGCTATGGCTACACCTTC. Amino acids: CASSLGRGQGGYGYTF.

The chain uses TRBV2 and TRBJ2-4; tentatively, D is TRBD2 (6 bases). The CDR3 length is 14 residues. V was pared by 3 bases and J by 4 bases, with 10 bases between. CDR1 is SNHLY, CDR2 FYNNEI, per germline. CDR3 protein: CASSDQRAKNIQYF. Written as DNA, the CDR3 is TGTGCCAGCAGTGACCAGCGGGCTAAAAACATTCAGTACTTC.

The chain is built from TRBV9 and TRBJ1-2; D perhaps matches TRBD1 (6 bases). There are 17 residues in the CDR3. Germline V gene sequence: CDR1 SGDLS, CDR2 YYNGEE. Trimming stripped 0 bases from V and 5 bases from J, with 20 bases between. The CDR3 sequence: CASSVGRTALLGYGYTF. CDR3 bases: TGTGCCAGCAGCGTAGGACGGACAGCGCTCCTCGGTTATGGCTACACCTTC. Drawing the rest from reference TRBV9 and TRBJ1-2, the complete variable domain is DSGVTQTPKHLITATGQRVTLRCSPRSGDLSVYWYQQSLDQGLQFLIQYYNGEERAKGNILERFSAQQFPDLHSELNLSSLELGDSALYFCASSVGRTALLGYGYTFGSGTRLTVV.

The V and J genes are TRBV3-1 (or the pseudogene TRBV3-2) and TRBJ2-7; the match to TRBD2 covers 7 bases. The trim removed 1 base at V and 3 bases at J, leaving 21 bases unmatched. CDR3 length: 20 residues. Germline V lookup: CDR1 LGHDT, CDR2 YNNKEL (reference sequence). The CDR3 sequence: CASSQGSPGTKVGWIYEQYF. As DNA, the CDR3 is TGTGCCAGCAGCCAAGGGAGTCCCGGGACTAAGGTTGGGTGGATCTACGAGCAGTACTTC.

The CDR3 DNA follows: TGTGCCAGTAGTATCAAGACAGGGAGGACTGAAGCTTTCTTT. Residues: CASSIKTGRTEAFF. The V gene is TRBV19, the J gene TRBJ1-1; 7 bases align to TRBD1. Germline CDR1 and CDR2: LNHDA and SQIVND (reference sequence). After removal of 3 bases from V and 5 bases from J, the junction contained 6 bases not matched to a gene. The CDR3 spans 14 residues.

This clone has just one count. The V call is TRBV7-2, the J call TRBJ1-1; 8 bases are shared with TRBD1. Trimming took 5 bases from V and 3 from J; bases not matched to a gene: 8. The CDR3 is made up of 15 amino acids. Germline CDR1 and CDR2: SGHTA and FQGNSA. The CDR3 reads CASSLNTGGDTEAFF. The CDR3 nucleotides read TGTGCCAGCAGCCTAAATACAGGGGGGGACACTGAAGCTTTCTTT.

Written as DNA, the CDR3 is TGTGCCAGCAGCTTGGGGGGGGTTGGTGAAGCTTTCTTT. Translating gives CASSLGGVGEAFF. This chain joins TRBV5-4 and TRBJ1-1; D perhaps matches TRBD1 (5 bases). The CDR3 has 13 residues. V lost 0 bases, J lost 7 bases, and 10 bases lay in between. Looked up from germline, CDR1 is SGHNT and CDR2 is YYREEE (reference sequence).

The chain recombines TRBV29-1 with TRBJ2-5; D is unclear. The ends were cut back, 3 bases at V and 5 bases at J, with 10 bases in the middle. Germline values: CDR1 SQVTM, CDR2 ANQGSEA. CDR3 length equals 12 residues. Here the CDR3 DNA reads TGCAGCGTTGAGCTCCTGAGGGAGACCCAGTACTTC. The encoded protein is CSVELLRETQYF.

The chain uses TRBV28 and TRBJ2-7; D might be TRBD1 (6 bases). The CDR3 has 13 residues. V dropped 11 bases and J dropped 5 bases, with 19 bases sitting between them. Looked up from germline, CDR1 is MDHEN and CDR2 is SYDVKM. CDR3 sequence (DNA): TGTGCCCCATGCCCTAGGGCAGGGGACGAGCAGTACTTC. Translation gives CAPCPRAGDEQYF.

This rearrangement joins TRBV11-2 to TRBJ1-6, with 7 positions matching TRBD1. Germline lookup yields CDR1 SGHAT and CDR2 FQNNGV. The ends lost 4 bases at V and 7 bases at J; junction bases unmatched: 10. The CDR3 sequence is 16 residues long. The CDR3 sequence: CASSWGTAKGNSPLHF. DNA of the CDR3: TGTGCCAGCAGCTGGGGGACAGCAAAGGGAAATTCACCCCTCCACTTT.

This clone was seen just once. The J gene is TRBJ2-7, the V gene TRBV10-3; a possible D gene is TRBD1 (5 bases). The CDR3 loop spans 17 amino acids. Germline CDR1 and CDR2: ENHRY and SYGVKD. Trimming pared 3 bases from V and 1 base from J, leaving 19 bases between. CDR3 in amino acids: CAISDSQGTTHSYEQYF. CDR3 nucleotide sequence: TGTGCCATCAGTGATTCCCAGGGAACCACACATTCCTACGAGCAGTACTTC.

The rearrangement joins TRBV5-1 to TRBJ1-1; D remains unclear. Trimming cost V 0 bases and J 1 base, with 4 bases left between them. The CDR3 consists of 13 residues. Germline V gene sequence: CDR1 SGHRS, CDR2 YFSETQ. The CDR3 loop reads CASSLGENTEAFF. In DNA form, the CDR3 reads TGCGCCAGCAGCTTGGGAGAGAACACTGAAGCTTTCTTT.

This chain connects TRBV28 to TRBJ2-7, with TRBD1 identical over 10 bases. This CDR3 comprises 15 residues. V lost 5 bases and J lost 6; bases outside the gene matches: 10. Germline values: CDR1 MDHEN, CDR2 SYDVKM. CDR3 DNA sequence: TGTGCCAGCAGTACTCCCGGGACAGGGGATTCCGAGCAGTACTTC. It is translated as CASSTPGTGDSEQYF.

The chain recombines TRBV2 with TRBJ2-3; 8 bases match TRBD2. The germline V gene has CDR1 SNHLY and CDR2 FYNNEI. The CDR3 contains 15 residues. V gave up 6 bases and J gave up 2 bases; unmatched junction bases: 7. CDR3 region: CASRPAGASTDTQYF. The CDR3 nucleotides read TGTGCCAGCAGGCCAGCGGGGGCCTCCACAGATACGCAGTATTTT.

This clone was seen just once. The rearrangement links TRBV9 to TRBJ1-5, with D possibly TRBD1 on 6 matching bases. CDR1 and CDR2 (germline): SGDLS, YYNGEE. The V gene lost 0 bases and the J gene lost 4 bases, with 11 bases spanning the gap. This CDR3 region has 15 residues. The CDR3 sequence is CASSVEGTRNQPQHF. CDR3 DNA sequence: TGTGCCAGCAGCGTAGAAGGGACAAGGAATCAGCCCCAGCATTTT.

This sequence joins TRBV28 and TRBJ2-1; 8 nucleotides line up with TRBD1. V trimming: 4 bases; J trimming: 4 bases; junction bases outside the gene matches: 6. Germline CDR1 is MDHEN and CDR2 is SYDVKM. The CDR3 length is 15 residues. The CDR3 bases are TGTGCCAGCAGTTCCGGACAGGGTGGTTACAATGAGCAGTTCTTC. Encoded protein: CASSSGQGGYNEQFF.

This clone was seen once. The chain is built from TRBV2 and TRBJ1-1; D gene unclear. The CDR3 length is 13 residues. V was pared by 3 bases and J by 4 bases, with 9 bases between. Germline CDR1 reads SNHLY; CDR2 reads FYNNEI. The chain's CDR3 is CASSDRARTEAFF. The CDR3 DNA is TGTGCCAGCAGTGACCGAGCACGCACTGAAGCTTTCTTT.

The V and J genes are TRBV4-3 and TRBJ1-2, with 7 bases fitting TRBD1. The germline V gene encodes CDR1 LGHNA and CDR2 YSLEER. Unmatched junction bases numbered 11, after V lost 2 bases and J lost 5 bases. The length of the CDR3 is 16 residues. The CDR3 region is CASSQLDRDSDYGYTF. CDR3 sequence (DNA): TGCGCCAGCAGCCAACTTGACCGGGACAGCGATTATGGCTACACCTTC.

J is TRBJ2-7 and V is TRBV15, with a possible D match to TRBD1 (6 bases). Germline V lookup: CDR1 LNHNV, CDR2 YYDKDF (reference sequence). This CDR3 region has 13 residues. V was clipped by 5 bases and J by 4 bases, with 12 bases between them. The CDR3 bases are TGTGCCACCAGCGGCCCGCAGGGGTACGAGCAGTACTTC. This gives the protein CATSGPQGYEQYF. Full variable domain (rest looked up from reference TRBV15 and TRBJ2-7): DAMVIQNPRYQVTQFGKPVTLSCSQTLNHNVMYWYQQKSSQAPKLLFHYYDKDFNNEADTPDNFQSRRPNTSFCFLDIRSPGLGDTAMYLCATSGPQGYEQYFGPGTRLTVT.

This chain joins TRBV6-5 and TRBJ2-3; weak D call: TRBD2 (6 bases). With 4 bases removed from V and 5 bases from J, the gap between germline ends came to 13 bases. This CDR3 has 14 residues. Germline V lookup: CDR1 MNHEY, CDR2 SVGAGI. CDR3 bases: TGTGCCAGCAGTTCCACCGGGACTGGAGATACGCAGTATTTT. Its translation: CASSSTGTGDTQYF.

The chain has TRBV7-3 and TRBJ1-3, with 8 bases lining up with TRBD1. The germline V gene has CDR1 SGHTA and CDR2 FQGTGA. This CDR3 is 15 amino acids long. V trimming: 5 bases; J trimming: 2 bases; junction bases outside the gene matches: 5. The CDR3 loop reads CASSLDRGTGNTIYF. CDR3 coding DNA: TGTGCCAGCAGCCTAGACAGGGGTACTGGAAACACCATATATTTT.